A single sample gave rise to the 29 T cell receptor beta chains below, sequenced in a study of T cell repertoires in cytomegalovirus infection. TCRdb reprocessed the reads with MiXCR, giving one entry per CDR3 protein. The data hold under 150,000 distinct CDR3 sequences, with 7% to 10% observed a single time. Sequencing input: PBMCs. These receptors were obtained from a human donor in good health (CMV status not recorded). Some clones in this sample may be carry-over from other donors' samples.

The table lists this clonotype with many counts. The rearrangement joins TRBV25-1 to TRBJ1-2; D not certain. V lost 2 bases to trimming and J lost 5 bases, with 9 bases between them. Per germline, CDR1 MGHDK and CDR2 SYGVNS. The CDR3 loop spans 13 amino acids. CDR3: CASSEQGLYGYTF. CDR3 nucleotides: TGTGCCAGCAGTGAACAAGGGCTATATGGCTACACCTTC.

In this sample, this clonotype turned up many times. J is TRBJ2-3 and V is TRBV28, with 11 positions matching TRBD2. Germline assignment: CDR1 MDHEN and CDR2 SYDVKM. After removal of 5 bases from V and 9 bases from J, the junction contained 10 bases not matched to a gene. The CDR3 is 15 residues long. As DNA, the CDR3 is TGTGCCAGCAGTCTTAATAGCGGGGGGGCAAGGACGCAGTATTTT. Translated: CASSLNSGGARTQYF. The full variable domain, in which reference TRBV28 and TRBJ2-3 provide the parts outside the CDR3, is DVKVTQSSRYLVKRTGEKVFLECVQDMDHENMFWYRQDPGLGLRLIYFSYDVKMKEKGDIPEGYSVSREKKERFSLILESASTNQTSMYLCASSLNSGGARTQYFGPGTRLTVL.

In regard to this clonotype: A much larger clone differs from this one at a single base, so this may be a read error. The genes are TRBV7-2 and TRBJ1-3; D call uncertain. V gave up 3 bases and J gave up 1 base, with 16 bases separating them. The CDR3 has 17 amino acids. CDR1 and CDR2 (germline): SGHTA, FQGNSA. The CDR3 DNA is TGTGCCAGCAGCTTGGCCCCCCCCCTTCGGTCTGGAAACACCATATATTTT. Residues: CASSLAPPLRSGNTIYF.

This clonotype was detected ten times or more. This rearrangement joins TRBV7-2 to TRBJ2-1; D is unclear. Germline CDR1 is SGHTA and CDR2 is FQGNSA. The CDR3 extends over 14 amino acids. V was trimmed by 3 bases and J by 1 base, leaving 7 bases between them. The CDR3 region has the DNA TGTGCCAGCAGCTTCCCCGGTTCCTACAATGAGCAGTTCTTC. Its translation: CASSFPGSYNEQFF.

There are a few counts of this clonotype. The V call is TRBV20-1, the J call TRBJ1-4, with a weak D call TRBD1 (5 bases). The CDR3 has 13 residues. Germline CDR1 is DFQATT and CDR2 is SNEGSKA (reference sequence). V lost 2 bases, J lost 6 bases, and 10 bases lay in between. For the CDR3, the DNA is TGCAGTGCTAGACCAGGGTTACATGAAAAACTGTTTTTT. It encodes CSARPGLHEKLFF.

The gene calls are TRBV5-4 and TRBJ2-1; 9 bases are a match to TRBD2. J was trimmed by 4 bases and V by 4 bases; bases with no gene match: 6. Germline-derived CDR1 and CDR2 are SGHNT and YYREEE (reference sequence). CDR3 length equals 15 residues. CDR3 region: CASSPGTSPYNEQFF. The CDR3 DNA reads as TGTGCCAGCAGCCCCGGGACTAGCCCATACAATGAGCAGTTCTTC. Variable domain in full (rest from reference TRBV5-4 and TRBJ2-1): ETGVTQSPTHLIKTRGQQVTLRCSSQSGHNTVSWYQQALGQGPQFIFQYYREEENGRGNFPPRFSGLQFPNYSSELNVNALELDDSALYLCASSPGTSPYNEQFFGPGTRLTVL.

The chain recombines TRBV5-1 with TRBJ1-6, with TRBD1 matching 8 bases. Trimming removed 4 bases from V and 2 bases from J; junction bases left unmatched: 8. Per germline, CDR1 SGHRS and CDR2 YFSETQ. The CDR3 loop spans 17 amino acids. DNA of the CDR3: TGCGCCAGCAGCCCCACAGGGGGTGAACCCTATAATTCACCCCTCCACTTT. The encoded protein is CASSPTGGEPYNSPLHF.

The rearrangement joins TRBV20-1 to TRBJ1-3; D gene ambiguous. The germline V and J ends were trimmed by 5 bases and 3 bases, with 14 bases remaining between them. From germline, CDR1 is DFQATT and CDR2 SNEGSKA (reference sequence). This CDR3 has 14 residues. The CDR3 sequence is CSAGDPSLGNTIYF. The CDR3 coding sequence is TGCAGTGCTGGCGACCCCTCACTTGGAAACACCATATATTTT.

The chain uses TRBV20-1 and TRBJ2-3; a possible D gene is TRBD2 (5 bases). Germline loops: CDR1 DFQATT, CDR2 SNEGSKA (reference sequence). The CDR3 length is 15 residues. Trimming left V 0 bases short and J 1 base short, with 11 bases between. The CDR3 DNA reads TGCAGTGCTAGAGAATTTGGTAGCGGCACAGATACGCAGTATTTT. As protein: CSAREFGSGTDTQYF.

V and J are TRBV4-2 and TRBJ1-5; no definite D call. Trimming left V 1 base short and J 2 bases short, with 18 bases between. The germline V gene encodes CDR1 LGHNA and CDR2 YNFKEQ. This CDR3 has 18 amino acids. CDR3 nucleotides: TGTGCCAGCAGCCAAGCCGTCGATCGGAACGCGGGCAATCAGCCCCAGCATTTT. Encoded protein: CASSQAVDRNAGNQPQHF.

This clonotype was seen at least ten times. The chain recombines TRBV11-2 with TRBJ2-3; no clear D. CDR3 length: 12 residues. The V and J ends lost 2 bases and 3 bases respectively, with 3 bases between them. Germline V gene lookup returns CDR1 SGHAT and CDR2 FQNNGV. CDR3 amino acids: CASSLWTDTQYF. DNA of the CDR3: TGTGCCAGCAGCTTATGGACAGATACGCAGTATTTT.

This chain connects TRBV29-1 to TRBJ2-3; TRBD1 might be the D (6 bases). This CDR3 contains 17 residues. V dropped 6 bases and J dropped 2 bases, with 24 bases sitting between them. Germline CDR1 and CDR2: SQVTM and ANQGSEA. The CDR3 DNA is TGCAGCGTGGCCCGGGACATCGGAGCCCTCACCACAGATACGCAGTATTTT. This translates into CSVARDIGALTTDTQYF.

This clonotype was seen ten or more times. The chain couples TRBV10-2 to TRBJ2-7; D unclear. CDR3 length equals 13 residues. The germline V gene has CDR1 WSHSY and CDR2 SAAADI. Trimming removed 4 bases from V and 5 bases from J, with 12 bases in between. This CDR3 is CASSGLVQHEQYF. In DNA form, the CDR3 reads TGCGCCAGCAGTGGGCTCGTCCAGCACGAGCAGTACTTC.

This clonotype was seen many times. The chain is built from TRBV12-3 or TRBV12-4 and TRBJ2-7; 8 nucleotides line up with TRBD1. The ends lost 5 bases at V and 3 bases at J; junction bases unmatched: 9. CDR3 size: 15 residues. This CDR3 is CASSDDPTGDYEQYF. Written as DNA, the CDR3 is TGTGCCAGCAGTGACGACCCGACAGGGGACTACGAGCAGTACTTC.

In its sample, this clonotype was seen many times. The chain joins TRBV2 to TRBJ1-5; D unclear. With 6 bases removed from V and 0 bases from J, the gap between germline ends came to 9 bases. Germline assignment: CDR1 SNHLY and CDR2 FYNNEI. CDR3 length: 14 amino acids. CDR3 sequence (DNA): TGTGCCAGCAGGGACCCAAGTAGCAATCAGCCCCAGCATTTT. Translating gives CASRDPSSNQPQHF.

This clonotype was observed at least ten times. The V call is TRBV29-1, the J call TRBJ1-1; 7 positions agree with TRBD1. Per the germline V gene, CDR1 is SQVTM and CDR2 is ANQGSEA. V dropped 1 base and J dropped 1; count of bases not matched to a gene: 9. This CDR3 is 16 amino acids long. CDR3 in amino acids: CSVEGRRAGGNTEAFF. CDR3 in DNA: TGCAGCGTTGAAGGACGCCGGGCAGGGGGGAACACTGAAGCTTTCTTT.

This clonotype was counted many times. This chain links TRBV2 with TRBJ1-5, with a tentative D call TRBD1 (5 bases). The germline CDR1 and CDR2 sequences are SNHLY and FYNNEI. The CDR3 is 14 residues long. Trimming took 7 bases from V and 4 from J, leaving 14 bases between them. CDR3 DNA: TGTGCCAGCACCGAAGAACAGGTTAATCAGCCCCAGCATTTT. Translation: CASTEEQVNQPQHF.

The V and J genes are TRBV5-5 and TRBJ1-4; D uncertain. This CDR3 has 13 residues. Trimming took off 4 bases at V and 8 bases at J, with 12 bases between the two ends. Germline V CDR1 and CDR2: SGHKS, YYEKEE (reference sequence). Here the CDR3 DNA reads TGTGCCAGCAGCCAGTATCTTGAGGAAAAACTGTTTTTT. Translation: CASSQYLEEKLFF. The variable domain in full, completed from reference TRBV5-5 and TRBJ1-4, reads DAGVTQSPTHLIKTRGQQVTLRCSPISGHKSVSWYQQVLGQGPQFIFQYYEKEERGRGNFPDRFSARQFPNYSSELNVNALLLGDSALYLCASSQYLEEKLFFGSGTQLSVL.

At least ten counts were recorded for this clonotype. The V call is TRBV19, the J call TRBJ1-1; perhaps TRBD1 as D (5 bases). Germline CDR1 is LNHDA and CDR2 is SQIVND (reference sequence). This CDR3 region has 15 residues. V gave up 5 bases and J gave up 0 bases, with 13 bases separating them. DNA of the CDR3: TGTGCCAGTAGTCTATCCGGGACCATGAACACTGAAGCTTTCTTT. Translated, it gives CASSLSGTMNTEAFF.

The chain carries TRBV7-9 and TRBJ2-3, with 7 positions matching TRBD2. The CDR3 is 16 amino acids. CDR1 and CDR2 (germline): SEHNR, FQNEAQ (reference sequence). V trimming: 5 bases; J trimming: 1 base; junction bases outside the gene matches: 9. The CDR3 reads CASSPPTAGRTDTQYF. Written as DNA, the CDR3 is TGTGCCAGCAGCCCACCTACAGCGGGGCGCACAGATACGCAGTATTTT.

This clonotype occurred a few times. V usage is TRBV5-1 and J usage is TRBJ2-2; 8 positions match TRBD1. There are 13 residues in the CDR3. Germline V CDR1 and CDR2: SGHRS, YFSETQ. V trimming: 3 bases; J trimming: 6 bases; junction bases outside the gene matches: 1. The CDR3 nucleotides are TGCGCCAGCAGCTCACAGGGGGCCGGGGAGCTGTTTTTT. It yields the protein CASSSQGAGELFF.

V gene TRBV5-1 combines with J gene TRBJ1-1, with D possibly matching TRBD1 (5 bases). CDR1 SGHRS and CDR2 YFSETQ come from the germline V gene. The CDR3 runs 14 residues. V was cut by 3 bases and J by 4 bases, with 13 bases left in between. CDR3 nucleotide sequence: TGCGCCAGCAGCTACCGCGCGGGGGGCACTGAAGCTTTCTTT. Translation gives CASSYRAGGTEAFF.

This clonotype was counted ten times or more. The chain uses TRBV7-6 and TRBJ2-7; 7 bases align to TRBD2. The germline gives CDR1 SGHVS, CDR2 FNYEAQ. Trimming at V came to 3 bases and at J to 5 bases, leaving 7 bases not matched to a gene. The CDR3 is 14 amino acids. The CDR3, as DNA: TGTGCCAGCAGCTTCACTAGCGAGGGCAACGAGCAGTACTTC. Its translation is CASSFTSEGNEQYF.

Of note for this clonotype: A read error may be the cause here, since a much bigger clone is one base away. Given the absence of the conserved phenylalanine or tryptophan at the CDR3 end, a read error is likely. V is TRBV7-2 and J is TRBJ2-7; D possibly matches TRBD1 or TRBD2 (6 bases each). Per the germline V gene, CDR1 is SGHTA and CDR2 is FQGNSA. V was pared by 4 bases and J by 2 bases, with 15 bases between. This CDR3 contains 15 residues. CDR3: CASSYSGAEAYEQYL. The CDR3 nucleotides are TGTGCCAGCAGCTACTCGGGGGCGGAAGCCTACGAGCAGTACCTC.

This clonotype showed up many times. CDR3 loop: CASSLIRKLDTDTQYF. DNA for the CDR3: TGTGCCAGCAGCTTGATCAGGAAATTGGACACAGATACGCAGTATTTT. This chain uses TRBV5-6 with TRBJ2-3; D is undetermined. V lost 1 base, J lost 2 bases, and 14 bases lay in between. This CDR3 is 16 amino acids long. CDR1 and CDR2 from the germline V gene are SGHDT and YYEEEE.

At least ten counts were recorded for this clonotype. The chain couples TRBV28 to TRBJ2-7; D is unclear. The V gene's germline CDR1 is MDHEN and CDR2 SYDVKM. The CDR3 sequence is 12 residues long. V shed 4 bases and J shed 3 bases, with 7 bases lying between them. The CDR3 spells CASSYGVYEQYF. The CDR3 DNA sequence: TGTGCCAGCAGTTACGGCGTCTACGAGCAGTACTTC.

The chain links TRBV7-9 to TRBJ1-1, with D unclear. The length of the CDR3 is 12 residues. The ends were cut back, 5 bases at V and 3 bases at J, with 7 bases in the middle. Germline V gene data show CDR1 as SEHNR and CDR2 as FQNEAQ (reference sequence). The CDR3 DNA follows: TGTGCCAGCAGCGTAGGGTACACTGAAGCTTTCTTT. Protein product: CASSVGYTEAFF.

This clonotype was seen many times. The rearrangement joins TRBV20-1 to TRBJ1-3, with unresolved D. Germline V gene data show CDR1 as DFQATT and CDR2 as SNEGSKA (reference sequence). The length of the CDR3 is 14 residues. Trimming cost V 2 bases and J 0 bases, with 8 bases left between them. CDR3 region: CSARSRSSGNTIYF. For the CDR3, the DNA is TGCAGTGCTAGAAGCAGAAGCTCTGGAAACACCATATATTTT.

This clonotype occurred many times. CDR3 sequence: CASSSDRAQWPQHF. The CDR3 DNA is TGTGCCAGTAGCAGCGACAGGGCCCAATGGCCCCAGCATTTT. The V and J genes are TRBV19 and TRBJ1-5, with 7 bases identical to TRBD1. This CDR3 has 14 amino acids. Germline assignment: CDR1 LNHDA and CDR2 SQIVND (reference sequence). The trim removed 6 bases at V and 9 bases at J, leaving 11 bases unmatched.